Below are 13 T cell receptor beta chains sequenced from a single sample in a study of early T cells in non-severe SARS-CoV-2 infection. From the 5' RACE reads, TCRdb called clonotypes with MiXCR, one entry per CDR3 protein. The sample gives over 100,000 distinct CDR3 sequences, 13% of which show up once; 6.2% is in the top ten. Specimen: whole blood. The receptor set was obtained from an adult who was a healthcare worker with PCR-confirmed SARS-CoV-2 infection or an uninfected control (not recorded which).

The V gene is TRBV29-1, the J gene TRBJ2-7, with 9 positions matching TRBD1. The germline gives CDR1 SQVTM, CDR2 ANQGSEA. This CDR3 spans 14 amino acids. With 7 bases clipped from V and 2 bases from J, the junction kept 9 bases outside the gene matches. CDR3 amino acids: CSAKTGQGAYEQYF. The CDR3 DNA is TGCAGCGCAAAAACGGGACAGGGTGCCTACGAGCAGTACTTC.

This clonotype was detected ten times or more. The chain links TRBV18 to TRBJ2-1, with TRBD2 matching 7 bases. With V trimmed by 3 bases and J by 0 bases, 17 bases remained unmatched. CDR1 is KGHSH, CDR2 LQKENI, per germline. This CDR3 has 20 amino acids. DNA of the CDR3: TGTGCCAGCTCACCGCGGGAGCGGGGCGGCCCCTTAAGCTCCTACAATGAGCAGTTCTTC. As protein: CASSPRERGGPLSSYNEQFF.

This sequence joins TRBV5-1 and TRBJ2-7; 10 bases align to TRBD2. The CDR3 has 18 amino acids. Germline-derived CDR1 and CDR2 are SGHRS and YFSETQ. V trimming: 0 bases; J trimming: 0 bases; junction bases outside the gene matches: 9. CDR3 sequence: CASSLGATSGTSSYEQYF. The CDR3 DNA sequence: TGCGCCAGCAGCTTGGGGGCTACTAGCGGGACAAGCTCCTACGAGCAGTACTTC.

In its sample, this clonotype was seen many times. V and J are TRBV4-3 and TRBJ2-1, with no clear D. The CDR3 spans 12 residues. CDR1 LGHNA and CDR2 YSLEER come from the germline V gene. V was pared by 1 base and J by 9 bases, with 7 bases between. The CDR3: CASSQAYSEQFF. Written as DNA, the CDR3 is TGCGCCAGCAGCCAAGCGTATAGTGAGCAGTTCTTC.

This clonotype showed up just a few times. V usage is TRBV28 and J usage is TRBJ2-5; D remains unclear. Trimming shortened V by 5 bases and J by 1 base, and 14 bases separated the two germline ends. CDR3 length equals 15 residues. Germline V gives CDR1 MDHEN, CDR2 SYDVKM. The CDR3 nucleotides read TGTGCCAGCAGTCCCGGAAAATGGGGCCAAGAGACCCAGTACTTC. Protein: CASSPGKWGQETQYF.

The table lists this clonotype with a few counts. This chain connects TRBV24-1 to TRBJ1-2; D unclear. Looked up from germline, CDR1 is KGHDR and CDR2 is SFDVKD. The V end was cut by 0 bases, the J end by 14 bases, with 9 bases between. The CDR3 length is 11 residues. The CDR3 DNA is TGTGCCACCAGTGATTTGGTGGGTTATACCTTC. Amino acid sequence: CATSDLVGYTF.

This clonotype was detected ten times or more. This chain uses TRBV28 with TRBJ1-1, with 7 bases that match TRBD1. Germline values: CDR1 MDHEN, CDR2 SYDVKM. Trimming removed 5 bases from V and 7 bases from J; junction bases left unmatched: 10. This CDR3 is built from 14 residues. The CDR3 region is CASSIIGGADEAFF. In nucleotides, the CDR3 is TGTGCCAGCAGTATTATAGGGGGCGCGGATGAAGCTTTCTTT.

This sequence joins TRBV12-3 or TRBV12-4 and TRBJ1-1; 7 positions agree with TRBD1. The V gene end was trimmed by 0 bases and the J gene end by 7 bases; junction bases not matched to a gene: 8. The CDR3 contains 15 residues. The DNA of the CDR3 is TGTGCCAGCAGTTTAGCGCCAGGGGGACCCCATGAAGCTTTCTTT. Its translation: CASSLAPGGPHEAFF.

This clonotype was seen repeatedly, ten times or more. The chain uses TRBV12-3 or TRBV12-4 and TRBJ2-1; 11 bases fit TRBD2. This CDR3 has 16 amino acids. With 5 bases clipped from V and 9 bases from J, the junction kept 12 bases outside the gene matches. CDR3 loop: CASSPLKLAGVTEQFF. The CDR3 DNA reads TGTGCCAGCAGTCCCTTAAAACTAGCGGGAGTAACTGAGCAGTTCTTC.

CDR3 amino acids: CASSYPGLETQYF. CDR3 DNA sequence: TGTGCCAGCAGTTACCCCGGACTAGAGACCCAGTACTTC. V and J are TRBV6-2 or TRBV6-3 and TRBJ2-5; TRBD2 might be the D (5 bases). The CDR3 contains 13 residues. CDR1 and CDR2 (germline): MNHEY, SVGEGT. Trimming pared 2 bases from V and 4 bases from J, leaving 8 bases between.

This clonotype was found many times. The CDR3 sequence: CASRLEQSRNEQFF. CDR3 bases: TGTGCCAGCCGTCTAGAGCAGTCAAGGAATGAGCAGTTCTTC. The chain has TRBV12-3 or TRBV12-4 and TRBJ2-1; no definite D call. V was trimmed by 8 bases and J by 7 bases, leaving 18 bases between them. The CDR3 contains 14 residues.

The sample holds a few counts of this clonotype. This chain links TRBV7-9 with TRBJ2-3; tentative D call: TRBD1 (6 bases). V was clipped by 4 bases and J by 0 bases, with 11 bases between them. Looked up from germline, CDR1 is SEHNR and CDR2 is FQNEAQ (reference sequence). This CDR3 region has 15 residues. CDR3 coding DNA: TGTGCCAGCAGCTCCCGAGGACAGAGCACAGATACGCAGTATTTT. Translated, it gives CASSSRGQSTDTQYF.

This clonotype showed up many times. The CDR3 bases are TGTGCCAGCAGTCCCCTAAACACCGGGGAGCTGTTTTTT. Translated, it gives CASSPLNTGELFF. V is TRBV27 and J is TRBJ2-2; D uncertain. CDR1 is MNHEY and CDR2 is SMNVEV in the germline V gene (reference sequence). There are 13 residues in the CDR3. Trimming left V 5 bases short and J 2 bases short, with 6 bases between.